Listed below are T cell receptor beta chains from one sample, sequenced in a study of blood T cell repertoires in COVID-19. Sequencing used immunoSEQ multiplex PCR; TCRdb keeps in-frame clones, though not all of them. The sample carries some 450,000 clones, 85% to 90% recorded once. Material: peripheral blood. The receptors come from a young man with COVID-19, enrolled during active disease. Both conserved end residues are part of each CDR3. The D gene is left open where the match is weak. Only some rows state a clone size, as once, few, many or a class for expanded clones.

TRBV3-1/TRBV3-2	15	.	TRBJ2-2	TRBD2	CASSLAGSSTGELFF	TGTGCCAGCAGCTTAGCGGGATCTAGCACCGGGGAGCTGTTTTTT
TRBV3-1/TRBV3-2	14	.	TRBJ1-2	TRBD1	CASSSGTGGDGYTF	TGTGCCAGCAGCTCCGGGACAGGGGGCGATGGCTACACCTTC
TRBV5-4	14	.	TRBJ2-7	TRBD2	CASSPGGGSYEQYF	TGTGCCAGCAGCCCGGGGGGGGGATCCTACGAGCAGTACTTC
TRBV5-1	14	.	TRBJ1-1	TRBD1	CASSLGTGKTEAFF	TGCGCCAGCAGCCTAGGGACAGGGAAGACTGAAGCTTTCTTT
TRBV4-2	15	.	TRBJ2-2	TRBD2	CASSQVLSGSGELFF	TGTGCCAGCAGCCAGGTTTTAAGCGGGAGCGGGGAGCTGTTTTTT
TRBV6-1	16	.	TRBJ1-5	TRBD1	CASSDPRTGGHQPQHF	TGTGCCAGCAGTGATCCCAGGACAGGGGGACATCAGCCCCAGCATTTT
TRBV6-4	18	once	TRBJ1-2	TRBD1	CASSDSRDRGGSYYGYTF	TGTGCCAGCAGTGACTCGAGGGACAGGGGAGGTTCGTACTATGGCTACACCTTC
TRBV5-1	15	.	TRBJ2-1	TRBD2	CASSLLAGEHNEQFF	TGCGCCAGCAGCTTACTAGCGGGAGAGCACAATGAGCAGTTCTTC
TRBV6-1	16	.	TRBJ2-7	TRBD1	CASSESPGQGADEQYF	TGTGCCAGCAGTGAAAGTCCGGGACAGGGGGCCGACGAGCAGTACTTC
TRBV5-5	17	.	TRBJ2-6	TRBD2	CASSLSAGGSGANVLTF	TGTGCCAGCAGCTTGTCTGCGGGGGGTAGTGGGGCCAACGTCCTGACTTTC
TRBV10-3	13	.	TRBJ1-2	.	CAISAHPSGVYTF	TGTGCCATCAGTGCCCACCCGTCGGGGGTTTACACCTTC
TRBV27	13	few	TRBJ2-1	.	CASSLTVLNEQFF	TGTGCCAGCAGTTTAACGGTTCTGAATGAGCAGTTCTTC
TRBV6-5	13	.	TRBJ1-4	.	CASSPPGSEKLFF	TGTGCCAGCAGCCCGCCGGGGAGTGAAAAACTGTTTTTT
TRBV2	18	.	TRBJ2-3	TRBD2	CASSEERASGGPTDTQYF	TGTGCCAGCAGTGAAGAAAGGGCTAGCGGGGGACCCACAGATACGCAGTATTTT
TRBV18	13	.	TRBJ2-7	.	CASSPRAAYEQYF	TGTGCCAGCTCACCGAGGGCGGCCTACGAGCAGTACTTC
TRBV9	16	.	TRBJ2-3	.	CASSVDRGGITDTQYF	TGTGCCAGCAGCGTAGACAGGGGGGGAATTACAGATACGCAGTATTTT
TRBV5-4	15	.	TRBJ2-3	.	CASSFGGPNTDTQYF	TGTGCCAGCAGCTTCGGGGGGCCTAACACAGATACGCAGTATTTT
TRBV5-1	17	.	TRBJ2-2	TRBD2	CASSLSPSGGANGELFF	TGCGCCAGCAGCTTGAGCCCCAGCGGGGGGGCCAACGGGGAGCTGTTTTTT
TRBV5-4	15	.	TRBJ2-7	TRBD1	CASSLRQGPTYEQYF	TGTGCCAGCAGCTTACGACAGGGTCCTACCTACGAGCAGTACTTC
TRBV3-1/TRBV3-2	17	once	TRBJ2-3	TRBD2	CASSQPISGGGTDTQYF	TGTGCCAGCAGCCAACCGATTAGCGGGGGGGGCACAGATACGCAGTATTTT
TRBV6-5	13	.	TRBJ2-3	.	CASTGTHGDTQYF	TGTGCCAGCACTGGGACACACGGAGATACGCAGTATTTT
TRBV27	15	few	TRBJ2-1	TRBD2	CASRIETGLAGEQFF	TGTGCCAGTCGTATCGAGACAGGACTAGCGGGTGAGCAGTTCTTC
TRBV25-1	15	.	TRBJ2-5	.	CASSENTQPGETQYF	TGTGCCAGCAGTGAAAACACCCAACCGGGGGAGACCCAGTACTTC
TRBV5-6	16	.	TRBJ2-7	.	CASSLAGGEASYEQYF	TGTGCCAGCAGCTTGGCGGGTGGGGAGGCTAGCTACGAGCAGTACTTC
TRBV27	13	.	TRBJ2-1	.	CASSPLLSGEQFF	TGTGCCAGCAGTCCACTACTGTCGGGTGAGCAGTTCTTC